A selection of T cell receptor beta chains follows, all from one sample in a study of CD4+ T cells in melanoma. TCRdb keeps only in-frame clones here, not all; method: immunoSEQ multiplex PCR. In the table there are some 110,000 clones, roughly 90% of which are singletons. The sequenced material came from peripheral blood. These receptors came from a human donor with melanoma. The CDR3 runs from the conserved cysteine through the conserved F or W. D genes are given only for firm matches. Size tells how often a clone was seen (once, few, many) or the class of an expanded clone, and some rows leave it out.

TRBJ1-1,-,-,TRBV5-4,12,CASSFRGSEAFF,TGTGCCAGCAGCTTCAGGGGATCTGAAGCTTTCTTT
TRBJ1-2,TRBD1,once,TRBV5-4,15,CASSPWTGAGYGYTF,TGTGCCAGCAGCCCGTGGACAGGGGCTGGGTATGGCTACACCTTC
TRBJ2-7,TRBD1,-,TRBV11-2,15,CASSLGGQGSYEQYF,TGTGCCAGCAGCTTAGGGGGACAGGGCTCCTACGAGCAGTACTTC
TRBJ2-7,TRBD1,-,TRBV10-3,13,CAISGTGVREQYF,TGTGCCATCAGTGGGACAGGGGTTCGTGAGCAGTACTTC
TRBJ1-6,TRBD1,few,TRBV27,15,CASSWDRVGNSPLHF,TGTGCCAGCAGTTGGGACAGGGTGGGGAATTCACCCCTCCACTTT
TRBJ2-3,-,-,TRBV7-2,14,CASSLGGSQDTQYF,TGTGCCAGCAGCTTAGGGGGGTCGCAAGATACGCAGTATTTT
TRBJ2-5,TRBD2,-,TRBV25-1,14,CASSDLRGQETQYF,TGTGCCAGCAGTGATTTGCGGGGGCAAGAGACCCAGTACTTC
TRBJ1-4,-,-,TRBV6-5,16,CASSSPRTATNEKLFF,TGTGCCAGCAGTTCCCCTCGGACTGCAACTAATGAAAAACTGTTTTTT
TRBJ2-7,-,-,TRBV28,13,CASYDRANYEQYF,TGTGCCAGTTATGACAGAGCCAACTACGAGCAGTACTTC
TRBJ2-7,TRBD1,-,TRBV28,13,CASSSPGGYEQYF,TGTGCCAGCAGTTCCCCAGGGGGCTACGAGCAGTACTTC
TRBJ2-3,-,-,TRBV9,15,CASSVGSRGTDTQYF,TGTGCCAGCAGCGTAGGTAGCAGAGGAACAGATACGCAGTATTTT
TRBJ2-2,-,-,TRBV14,16,CASSHRQVGNTGELFF,TGTGCCAGCAGCCACCGACAGGTGGGAAACACCGGGGAGCTGTTTTTT
TRBJ2-2,-,-,TRBV5-1,15,CASREGQANTGELFF,TGCGCCAGCCGCGAGGGGCAGGCGAACACCGGGGAGCTGTTTTTT
TRBJ2-3,TRBD2,-,TRBV27,17,CASSFSPGTRGGDTQYF,TGTGCCAGCAGTTTCTCTCCCGGGACTAGAGGGGGGGATACGCAGTATTTT
TRBJ2-1,TRBD2,-,TRBV10-3,15,CAISKETSGLNEQFF,TGTGCCATCAGTAAGGAGACTAGCGGCCTCAATGAGCAGTTCTTC
TRBJ2-5,TRBD1,-,TRBV19,14,CASSPPGQKETQYF,TGTGCCAGTAGCCCGCCGGGACAGAAAGAGACCCAGTACTTC
TRBJ2-3,TRBD2,-,TRBV4-1,15,CASSQGQRGRDTQYF,TGCGCCAGCAGCCAAGGTCAGCGGGGTCGGGATACGCAGTATTTT
TRBJ2-1,-,-,TRBV10-3,13,CAIRGFTSREQFF,TGTGCCATCAGGGGATTCACTAGCCGCGAGCAGTTCTTC
TRBJ2-3,TRBD1,-,TRBV5-4,16,CASSWEGDRGADTQYF,TGTGCCAGCAGCTGGGAAGGGGACAGGGGCGCAGATACGCAGTATTTT
TRBJ2-3,TRBD2,-,TRBV5-1,15,CASSPVSGGKDTQYF,TGCGCCAGCAGCCCTGTAAGCGGGGGGAAGGATACGCAGTATTTT
TRBJ1-2,TRBD1,-,TRBV5-5,14,CASSLGQGAGGYTF,TGTGCCAGCAGCTTGGGACAGGGGGCGGGTGGCTACACCTTC
TRBJ2-7,TRBD2,-,TRBV4-2,16,CASSQEGGRALNEQYF,TGTGCCAGCAGCCAAGAAGGCGGGAGGGCCTTGAACGAGCAGTACTTC
TRBJ2-7,-,-,TRBV9,14,CASSPGPLAYEQYF,TGTGCCAGCAGCCCCGGACCGCTCGCCTACGAGCAGTACTTC
TRBJ2-5,TRBD1,-,TRBV5-1,16,CASSPTRTGVQETQYF,TGCGCCAGCAGCCCGACCAGGACAGGGGTCCAAGAGACCCAGTACTTC
TRBJ2-6,-,-,TRBV5-1,17,CASSLSGASSGANVLTF,TGCGCCAGCAGCTTGAGTGGGGCCTCCTCTGGGGCCAACGTCCTGACTTTC
TRBJ2-5,-,-,TRBV30,14,CAWSGPPRRETQYF,TGTGCCTGGAGTGGCCCCCCACGGCGGGAGACCCAGTACTTC
TRBJ2-2,TRBD1,few,TRBV7-2,15,CASSSPGTGGRELFF,TGTGCCAGCAGCTCCCCTGGGACAGGGGGCCGGGAGCTGTTTTTT
TRBJ2-7,TRBD1,-,TRBV19,14,CASSQQGAAYEQYF,TGTGCCAGTAGTCAACAGGGGGCCGCCTACGAGCAGTACTTC
TRBJ1-1,-,-,TRBV4-1,15,CASSQGAARGTEAFF,TGCGCCAGCAGCCAAGGTGCCGCCCGGGGCACTGAAGCTTTCTTT
TRBJ2-7,TRBD2,-,TRBV5-8,15,CASSLGLAGYYEQYF,TGTGCCAGCAGCTTAGGACTAGCGGGGTACTACGAGCAGTACTTC
TRBJ1-3,-,-,TRBV9,16,CASSVANPGSGNTIYF,TGTGCCAGCAGCGTAGCTAATCCAGGCTCTGGAAACACCATATATTTT
TRBJ1-5,-,few,TRBV7-3,13,CASSLTFAQPQHF,TGTGCCAGCAGCTTAACGTTTGCTCAGCCCCAGCATTTT
TRBJ1-4,-,once,TRBV7-7,16,CASSLAVAADNEKLFF,TGTGCCAGCAGCTTAGCGGTCGCCGCGGATAATGAAAAACTGTTTTTT
TRBJ2-5,TRBD2,-,TRBV5-1,16,CASIWGPGLDQETQYF,TGCGCCAGCATTTGGGGCCCGGGACTAGACCAAGAGACCCAGTACTTC
TRBJ1-3,TRBD1,-,TRBV28,16,CASRAESDRWGNTIYF,TGTGCCAGCAGAGCCGAGTCGGACAGGTGGGGAAACACCATATATTTT
TRBJ1-1,TRBD1,few,TRBV7-8,12,CASSLAGQQAFF,TGTGCCAGCAGCTTGGCGGGACAGCAAGCTTTCTTT
TRBJ2-2,-,-,TRBV28,16,CASSLGGGFVAGELFF,TGTGCCAGCAGTTTAGGGGGGGGCTTCGTAGCCGGGGAGCTGTTTTTT
TRBJ2-2,-,-,TRBV7-2,15,CASSLVGTNTGELFF,TGTGCCAGCAGCTTAGTCGGAACCAACACCGGGGAGCTGTTTTTT
TRBJ2-7,-,-,TRBV7-2,15,CASSLVTGSTYEQYF,TGTGCCAGCAGCTTAGTTACCGGATCGACCTACGAGCAGTACTTC
TRBJ2-2,-,few,TRBV25-1,14,CASSPTGRTGELFF,TGTGCCAGCAGTCCAACGGGGCGGACCGGGGAGCTGTTTTTT